This T cell receptor (beta chain) came from a study of shared clonotypes between healthy human individuals. In the study overall: The study drew on a couple of women and three men aged 18 to 49 as donors. General observations from the study: The study found lower generation probabilities in non-shared clonotypes than in those shared by all four donors. Naive subsets usually exceeded memory subsets in estimated richness.

The CDR3 consists of 16 residues. CDR1 is SGHKS, CDR2 YYEKEE, per germline (reference sequence). V lost 5 bases, J lost 0 bases, and 12 bases lay in between. This table comes from immunoSEQ multiplex PCR, and its TCRdb copy is limited to in-frame clones, with some not included. The data hold about 2 million clones, with 85% to 95% observed a single time. About this clone: Its specificity is not known.

Division of CD4+ cells produced a CD45RA+ naive subset and a CD45RA-negative memory subset. Material: naive CD4+ T cells sorted from blood. As to subset: CD45RA+ positively selected. This receptor was obtained from a man aged 18 to 29 in good health. This chain joins TRBV5-5 and TRBJ1-6, with unresolved D. CDR3 region: CASREDLSSYNSPLHF. The CDR3 coding sequence is TGTGCCAGCAGGGAAGATTTAAGCTCCTATAATTCACCCCTCCACTTT. Filled out from reference TRBV5-5 and TRBJ1-6, the complete variable domain reads DAGVTQSPTHLIKTRGQQVTLRCSPISGHKSVSWYQQVLGQGPQFIFQYYEKEERGRGNFPDRFSARQFPNYSSELNVNALLLGDSALYLCASREDLSSYNSPLHFGNGTRLTVT.